These T cell receptor beta chains were read from a single sample in a study of cytomegalovirus exposure and HLA in healthy donors. The method was immunoSEQ multiplex PCR; TCRdb's version includes in-frame clones alone and lacks a portion of them. The sample lists approximately 150,000 clones, around 86% occurring once. Sequencing was performed on PBMCs. Receptors originate from a woman between 25 and 40 years old in good health and CMV-seronegative. Both conserved end residues are part of each CDR3. A D gene is named only where the DNA matches it firmly. For some rows the clone size is stated as once, few or many, or as a class when expanded; others skip it.

>TRBV4-2|TRBJ1-4|TRBD1|NA
TGTGCCAGCAGCCCCAGTACAGGGGGCGAGGATGAAAAACTGTTTTTT
CASSPSTGGEDEKLFF
>TRBV7-2|TRBJ2-1|TRBD1|NA
TGTGCCAGCAGCACTGACAGGGTCTCCTACAATGAGCAGTTCTTC
CASSTDRVSYNEQFF
>TRBV27|TRBJ2-1|NA|NA
TGTGCCAGCAGCCTATCCCCCGCGTCTATCTCCTACAATGAGCAGTTCTTC
CASSLSPASISYNEQFF
>TRBV5-1|TRBJ2-1|TRBD1|NA
TGCGCCAGCAGCTTTGGTTTGACAGGGGGACCCGGGGGGAATGAGCAGTTCTTC
CASSFGLTGGPGGNEQFF
>TRBV28|TRBJ1-2|NA|NA
TGTGCCAGCAGTTTTCTAATCGCTAACTATGGCTACACCTTC
CASSFLIANYGYTF
>TRBV11-2|TRBJ2-2|NA|NA
TGTGCCAGCAGCATTAGGCGGGACGCACCTTTCACCGGGGAGCTGTTTTTT
CASSIRRDAPFTGELFF
>TRBV5-4|TRBJ1-4|NA|NA
TGTGCCAGCAGCTCCGGGAAGACTAATGAAAAACTGTTTTTT
CASSSGKTNEKLFF
>TRBV28|TRBJ2-3|TRBD2|NA
TGTGCCAGCAGCACAGATTACGGACTAGCGGGAGAGACAGATACGCAGTATTTT
CASSTDYGLAGETDTQYF
>TRBV9|TRBJ1-2|NA|NA
TGTGCCAGCACCCAAGGTCGGGCAGGGATCACTAAGTATGGCTACACCTTC
CASTQGRAGITKYGYTF
>TRBV6-1|TRBJ1-2|NA|NA
TGTGCCAGCAGTTTCGGGGTTAGCTATGGCTACACCTTC
CASSFGVSYGYTF
>TRBV5-4|TRBJ2-3|TRBD2|NA
TGTGCCAGCAGCTCGGGTTTAGGCGGGAGTTCAGATACGCAGTATTTT
CASSSGLGGSSDTQYF
>TRBV5-1|TRBJ1-1|NA|few
TGCGCCAGCAGCTTGGTGGGGGCGGGCACTGAAGCTTTCTTT
CASSLVGAGTEAFF
>TRBV6-5|TRBJ2-5|TRBD1|NA
TGTGCCAGCAGTTACTCCCGGATGACAGGGGGAGAGACCCAGTACTTC
CASSYSRMTGGETQYF
>TRBV18|TRBJ1-1|TRBD1|NA
TGTGCCAGCTCTCGCGGGACAGATCTCGCTGAAGCTTTCTTT
CASSRGTDLAEAFF
>TRBV27|TRBJ2-1|TRBD2|once
TGTGCCAGCGGCCTAGCGGGAGTGGGTGAGCAGTTCTTC
CASGLAGVGEQFF
>TRBV30|TRBJ2-7|NA|NA
TGTGCCTGGAGTGAGGACAACGGGCAGTACTTC
CAWSEDNGQYF
>TRBV14|TRBJ1-4|NA|NA
TGTGCCAGCAGCCAAGATTGGGGGTACAGGGCTGAAAAACTGTTTTTT
CASSQDWGYRAEKLFF
>TRBV7-9|TRBJ1-1|NA|NA
TGTGCCAGCAGCTTAGCCGGACAAAGGGGTACTACTGAAGCTTTCTTT
CASSLAGQRGTTEAFF